This T cell receptor beta chain is drawn from a study of blood T cell repertoires in COVID-19. Study as a whole: T cells, B-cell-depleted T cells, or PBMCs provided the cDNA or gDNA that served as material.

This clone was found once. Germline CDR1 LNHNV, CDR2 YYDKDF (reference sequence). V lost 1 base to trimming and J lost 3 bases, with 12 bases between them. The CDR3 is made up of 15 amino acids. Profiling relied on immunoSEQ multiplex PCR, and the TCRdb table lists in-frame clones only, not all of them. The table lists around 140,000 clones, approximately 88% of them singletons, with 0.95% in the top ten. Sample: peripheral blood. The chain employs TRBV15 and TRBJ1-2; D possibly corresponds to TRBD1 (6 bases). This receptor was obtained from a woman in her forties or fifties with acute or convalescent COVID-19. The CDR3 DNA reads TGTGCCACCAGCAGAGGTGGCAGGGGTTACTATGGCTACACCTTC. It specifies CATSRGGRGYYGYTF.